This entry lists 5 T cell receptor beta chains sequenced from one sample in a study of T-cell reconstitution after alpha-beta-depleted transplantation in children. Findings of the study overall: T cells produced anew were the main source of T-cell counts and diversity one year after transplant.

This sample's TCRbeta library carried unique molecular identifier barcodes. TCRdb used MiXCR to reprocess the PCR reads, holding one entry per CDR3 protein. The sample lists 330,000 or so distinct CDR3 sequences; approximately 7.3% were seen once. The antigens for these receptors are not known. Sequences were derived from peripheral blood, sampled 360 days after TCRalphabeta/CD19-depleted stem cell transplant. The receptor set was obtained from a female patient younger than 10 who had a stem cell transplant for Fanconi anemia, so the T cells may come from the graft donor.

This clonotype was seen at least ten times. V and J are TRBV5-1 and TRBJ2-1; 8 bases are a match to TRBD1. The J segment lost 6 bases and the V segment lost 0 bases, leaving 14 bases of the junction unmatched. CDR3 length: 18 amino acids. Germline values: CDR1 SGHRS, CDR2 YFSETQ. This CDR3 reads CASSLARSQGASSNEQFF. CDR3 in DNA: TGCGCCAGCAGCTTGGCCAGAAGTCAGGGGGCGTCTTCCAATGAGCAGTTCTTC.

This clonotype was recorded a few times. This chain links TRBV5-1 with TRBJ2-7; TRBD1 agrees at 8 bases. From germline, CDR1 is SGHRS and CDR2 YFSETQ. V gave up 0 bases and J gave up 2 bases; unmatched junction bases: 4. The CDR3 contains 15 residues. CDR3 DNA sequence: TGCGCCAGCAGCTTGGCGCTACAGGGGGCCTACGAGCAGTACTTC. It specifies CASSLALQGAYEQYF. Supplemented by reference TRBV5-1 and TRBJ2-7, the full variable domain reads KAGVTQTPRYLIKTRGQQVTLSCSPISGHRSVSWYQQTPGQGLQFLFEYFSETQRNKGNFPGRFSGRQFSNSRSEMNVSTLELGDSALYLCASSLALQGAYEQYFGPGTRLTVT.

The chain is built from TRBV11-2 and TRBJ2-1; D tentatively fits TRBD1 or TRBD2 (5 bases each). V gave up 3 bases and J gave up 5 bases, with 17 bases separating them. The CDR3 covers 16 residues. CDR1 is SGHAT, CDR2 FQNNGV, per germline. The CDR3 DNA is TGTGCCAGCAGCTTCCAGCTCGGGACGGTGGACAATGAGCAGTTCTTC. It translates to CASSFQLGTVDNEQFF.

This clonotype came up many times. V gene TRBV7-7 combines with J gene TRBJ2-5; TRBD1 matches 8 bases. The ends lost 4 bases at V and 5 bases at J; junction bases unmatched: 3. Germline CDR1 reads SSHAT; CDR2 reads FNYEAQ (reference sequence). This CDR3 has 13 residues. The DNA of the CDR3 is TGTGCCAGCAGCTCAGGGGGCGGTGAGACCCAGTACTTC. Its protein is CASSSGGGETQYF.

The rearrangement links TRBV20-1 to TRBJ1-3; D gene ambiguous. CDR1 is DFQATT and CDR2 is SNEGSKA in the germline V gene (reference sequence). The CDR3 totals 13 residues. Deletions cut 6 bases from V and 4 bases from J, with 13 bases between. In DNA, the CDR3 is TGCAGTGCGCGGGATTGGGGAGGAAACACCATATATTTT. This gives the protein CSARDWGGNTIYF.